What follows is one T cell receptor (beta chain) and its context. Its antigen remains unknown. PCR used 60 Vbeta primers and 13 Jbeta primers. Per the original methods: In a later analysis, the count reached 80 million or so unique TCR beta chains, with approximately 10 million shared. Repertoires were generated with immunoSEQ multiplex PCR, while TCRdb's copy carries only in-frame clones and drops some. That table gives V, J and clone size, and the DNA gave D and trimming. The listing records 35,000 to 45,000 clones. The data are from a study of cytomegalovirus exposure and HLA in healthy donors. Findings and limits, study-wide: Across donors, sequencing depth was assumed by presence/absence analyses to be roughly uniform. Most TCR sequences were rare, but some public TCRs occurred in many donors.

Germline assignment: CDR1 SGHDT and CDR2 YYEEEE. V gave up 3 bases and J gave up 6 bases, with 10 bases separating them. The CDR3 is 12 amino acids. This clonotype was obtained from a man in his forties in good health and CMV-seropositive. Sequenced material: PBMCs. The rearrangement links TRBV5-6 to TRBJ2-7; D perhaps matches TRBD2 (5 bases). The CDR3 reads CASSWRTPEQYF. The DNA of the CDR3 is TGTGCCAGCAGCTGGCGGACTCCCGAGCAGTACTTC. Complete variable domain (other parts from reference TRBV5-6 and TRBJ2-7): DAGVTQSPTHLIKTRGQQVTLRCSPKSGHDTVSWYQQALGQGPQFIFQYYEEEERQRGNFPDRFSGHQFPNYSSELNVNALLLGDSALYLCASSWRTPEQYFGPGTRLTVT.